A selection of T cell receptor beta chains follows, all from one sample in a study of regulatory T cells in long-lasting Graves disease. In TCRdb, the multiplex PCR reads were re-called with MiXCR into one record per CDR3 protein. Of hundreds of thousands of distinct CDR3 sequences listed, less than 20% are singletons. Separately, the same data were catalogued under a study of T cells in Graves' hyperthyroidism and ophthalmopathy.

The material sequenced was peripheral blood mononuclear cells (PBMCs), taken at new diagnosis, from a patient treated with antithyroid drugs. These receptors originate from a woman under 40 with Graves disease. Both conserved end residues are part of each CDR3. D genes are given only for firm matches. Not every row has a clone size; where given, it reads once, few, many or a size class.

J gene,V gene,D gene,clone size,CDR3 protein,CDR3 DNA
TRBJ2-1,TRBV5-1,-,-,CASSLGGRGLTYNEQFF,TGCGCCAGCAGCTTGGGGGGCAGGGGATTAACCTACAATGAGCAGTTCTTC
TRBJ1-2,TRBV3-1,-,-,CASSQDGEIYGYTF,TGTGCCAGCAGCCAAGATGGAGAGATCTATGGCTACACCTTC
TRBJ2-3,TRBV7-8,-,-,CASSLTWGSDTQYF,TGTGCCAGCAGCTTAACGTGGGGCTCAGATACGCAGTATTTT
TRBJ2-3,TRBV10-3,TRBD1,few,CAIRLGQGATDTQYF,TGTGCCATCAGGCTCGGACAGGGGGCCACAGATACGCAGTATTTT
TRBJ1-1,TRBV6-5,-,many,CASSYSGTVASTEAFF,TGTGCCAGCAGTTACTCAGGGACGGTAGCGAGCACTGAAGCTTTCTTT
TRBJ2-3,TRBV2,-,many,CASISRSTDTQYF,TGTGCCAGCATAAGTCGCTCCACAGATACGCAGTATTTT
TRBJ1-2,TRBV7-3,TRBD1,-,CASSLSGTADYGYTF,TGTGCCAGCAGCTTATCCGGGACAGCCGACTATGGCTACACCTTC
TRBJ2-3,TRBV30,TRBD1,-,CAWSSQGVGTDTQYF,TGTGCCTGGAGTTCGCAGGGGGTGGGCACAGATACGCAGTATTTT
TRBJ1-2,TRBV6-5,-,-,CASSSGDRGYGYTF,TGTGCCAGCAGTTCAGGGGATCGGGGCTATGGCTACACCTTC
TRBJ1-4,TRBV7-3,-,many,CASSLRRGEKLFF,TGTGCCAGCAGCTTAAGGCGCGGTGAAAAACTGTTTTTT
TRBJ2-7,TRBV27,TRBD2,many,CASSSGGIPYEQYF,TGTGCCAGCAGTTCCGGGGGGATCCCCTACGAGCAGTACTTC
TRBJ1-1,TRBV7-9,-,few,CASSLVGGATEAFF,TGTGCCAGCAGCTTAGTGGGAGGGGCCACTGAAGCTTTCTTT
TRBJ1-5,TRBV6-5,-,many,CASSYSREPNQPQHF,TGTGCCAGCAGTTACTCGAGGGAGCCCAATCAGCCCCAGCATTTT
TRBJ1-4,TRBV20-1,-,-,CSAQVSDVATNEKLFF,TGCAGTGCCCAAGTGTCAGACGTTGCAACTAATGAAAAACTGTTTTTT
TRBJ1-2,TRBV19,-,many,CARGGTNSYGYTF,TGTGCCCGAGGTGGGACCAACTCCTATGGCTACACCTTC
TRBJ2-3,TRBV2,-,many,CASRQAPSTDTQYF,TGTGCCAGCAGGCAGGCGCCTAGCACAGATACGCAGTATTTT